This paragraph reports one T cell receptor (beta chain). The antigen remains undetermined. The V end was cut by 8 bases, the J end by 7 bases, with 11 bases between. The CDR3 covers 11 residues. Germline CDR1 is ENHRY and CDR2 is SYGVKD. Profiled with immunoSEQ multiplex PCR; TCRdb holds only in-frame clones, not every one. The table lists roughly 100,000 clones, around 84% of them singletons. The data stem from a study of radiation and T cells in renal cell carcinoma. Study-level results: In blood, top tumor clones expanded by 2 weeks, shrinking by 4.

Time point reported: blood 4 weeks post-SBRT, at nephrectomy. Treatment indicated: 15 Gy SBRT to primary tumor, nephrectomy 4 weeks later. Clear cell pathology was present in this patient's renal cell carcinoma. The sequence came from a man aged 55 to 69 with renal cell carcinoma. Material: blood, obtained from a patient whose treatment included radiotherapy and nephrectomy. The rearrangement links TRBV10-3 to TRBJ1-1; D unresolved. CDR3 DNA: TGTGCCATCGGAGAGCTCCGTGAAGCTTTCTTT. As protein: CAIGELREAFF.